The entry below gives a single T cell receptor beta chain sequence along with its context. The target antigen is unknown. Healthy bone marrow donors made up the cohort. The source of the sample is a study of cytomegalovirus exposure and HLA in healthy donors. At the level of the study: Approximately 85 million unique TCRs from HLA-typed donors were held in an early data release.

V was cut by 4 bases and J by 4 bases, with 21 bases left in between. Germline values: CDR1 SGHDT, CDR2 YYEEEE. This CDR3 spans 18 amino acids. Points from the study as a whole: Productive rates of about 87% or about 30% were seen for most TCR beta V segments in an earlier analysis. A cluster of highly shared sequence variants was likely a sequencing artifact.

Primers included in the PCR were 60 Vbeta and 13 Jbeta primers. The repertoire was sequenced with immunoSEQ multiplex PCR; TCRdb's copy has only in-frame clones and lacks some. Of 75,000 to 80,000 clones in the sample, around 81% are singletons; the top ten hold under 1.2%. Sequenced sample: PBMCs. The TCR comes from a male donor in good health and CMV-seronegative. The chain uses TRBV5-6 and TRBJ2-6; tentatively, D is TRBD2 (7 bases). The CDR3 protein is CASSPPRGARPGANVLTF. The CDR3 coding sequence is TGTGCCAGCAGCCCACCTCGGGGGGCCCGCCCCGGGGCCAACGTCCTGACTTTC.